The 25 T cell receptor beta chains in this list originate from one sample, sequenced in a study of T cell responses to AZD1222 COVID-19 vaccine (dated by TCRdb to the early 2020s). The time point label, as the study defines it: about 28 days (+/-7) after the second vaccine dose. The method behind the library was the immunoSEQ multiplex PCR assay. This is the immuneACCESS table as TCRdb keeps it, with only in-frame sequences that have V and J called. A part of the clones is gone; compared with another copy, unresolved V genes explain less than half, and the rest is unexplained. This sample holds over 110,000 clones; roughly 90% were observed only once. 1.6% of the sample goes to the ten largest clones. The input for sequencing was peripheral blood, taken 28 days after the second AZD1222 dose. The receptors shown here come from an adult who received the AZD1222 COVID-19 vaccine.

The chain combines TRBV2 with TRBJ2-7; 8 bases match TRBD1. This CDR3 region has 15 residues. V gave up 2 bases and J gave up 4 bases; unmatched junction bases: 7. Germline CDR1 reads SNHLY; CDR2 reads FYNNEI. CDR3 sequence reads: CASSEQGTGTYEQYF. For the CDR3, the DNA is TGTGCCAGCAGTGAACAGGGGACAGGTACTTACGAGCAGTACTTC.

This chain uses TRBV28 with TRBJ2-1, with TRBD2 matching 9 bases. CDR3 length equals 15 residues. Trimming cost V 8 bases and J 4 bases; bases outside gene matches: 9. CDR1 and CDR2 (germline): MDHEN, SYDVKM. The CDR3: CASGTTSGRYNEQFF. CDR3 bases: TGTGCCAGCGGAACTACTAGCGGGCGATACAATGAGCAGTTCTTC.

The genes are TRBV6-5 and TRBJ1-3; 8 nucleotides line up with TRBD1. Germline CDR1 and CDR2: MNHEY and SVGAGI. V lost 6 bases, J lost 4 bases, and 5 bases stayed unmatched. This CDR3 is built from 14 residues. In DNA, the CDR3 is TGTGCCAGCAGACCCGACAGGGGAGGAAACACCATATATTTT. It translates to CASRPDRGGNTIYF.

The gene calls are TRBV4-2 and TRBJ2-7, with 11 bases identical to TRBD2. The trim removed 1 base at V and 2 bases at J, leaving 1 base unmatched. Per germline, CDR1 LGHNA and CDR2 YNFKEQ. The CDR3 runs 15 residues. The CDR3 is CASSQVAGGPYEQYF. The CDR3, as DNA: TGTGCCAGCAGCCAAGTAGCGGGAGGGCCCTACGAGCAGTACTTC.

The gene calls are TRBV3-1 (or the pseudogene TRBV3-2) and TRBJ2-2; D gene uncertain. This CDR3 is 12 amino acids long. The V end was cut by 3 bases, the J end by 5 bases, with 4 bases between. Germline assignment: CDR1 LGHDT and CDR2 YNNKEL (reference sequence). The DNA of the CDR3 is TGTGCCAGCAGCCATGTGACCGGGGAGCTGTTTTTT. Translating it yields CASSHVTGELFF.

The chain is built from TRBV10-1 and TRBJ2-5, with a weak D call TRBD2 (5 bases). Trimming shortened V by 3 bases and J by 2 bases, and 7 bases separated the two germline ends. The germline CDR1 and CDR2 sequences are WNHNN and SYGVQD (reference sequence). The CDR3 totals 13 residues. The CDR3: CASSDGGQETQYF. The CDR3 coding sequence is TGCGCCAGCAGTGATGGAGGACAAGAGACCCAGTACTTC.

The J gene is TRBJ1-1, the V gene TRBV7-2; no firm D call. With 2 bases removed from V and 1 base from J, the gap between germline ends came to 8 bases. Germline CDR1 reads SGHTA; CDR2 reads FQGNSA. The CDR3 runs 14 residues. For the CDR3, the DNA is TGTGCCAGCAGCTTAACGGCGGGGAACACTGAAGCTTTCTTT. Protein sequence: CASSLTAGNTEAFF.

This chain joins TRBV6-1 and TRBJ2-5, with D perhaps TRBD1 or TRBD2 (5 bases each). Trimming removed 1 base from V and 4 bases from J, with 13 bases in between. Per germline, CDR1 MNHNS and CDR2 SASEGT. The length of the CDR3 is 15 residues. The CDR3 here is CASSEVLGPGETQYF. CDR3 nucleotides: TGTGCCAGCAGTGAAGTTCTGGGACCTGGAGAGACCCAGTACTTC.

V usage is TRBV30 and J usage is TRBJ2-1; no reliable D call. V lost 0 bases, J lost 2 bases, and 5 bases lay in between. The length of the CDR3 is 13 residues. Germline CDR1 GTSNPN, CDR2 SVGIG (reference sequence). In nucleotides, the CDR3 is TGTGCCTGGAGTGTGTGGGCCTACAATGAGCAGTTCTTC. It yields the protein CAWSVWAYNEQFF.

Here the CDR3 DNA reads TGCAGCGTTGAAGATCGGGGGGCCGTCATCCCTGAAGCTTTCTTT. It specifies CSVEDRGAVIPEAFF. The genes are TRBV29-1 and TRBJ1-1; weak D call: TRBD1 (6 bases). Germline assignment: CDR1 SQVTM and CDR2 ANQGSEA. Between the trimmed V and J ends, which lost 0 bases and 6 bases, there was a span of 17 bases. CDR3 length: 15 residues.

V usage is TRBV27 and J usage is TRBJ1-5, with TRBD1 matching 8 bases. With V trimmed by 8 bases and J by 5 bases, 8 bases remained unmatched. Germline V CDR1 and CDR2: MNHEY, SMNVEV (reference sequence). The CDR3 has 14 amino acids. The CDR3 DNA reads TGTGCCAGCTGGGCCGGCAGGGGGCATCAGCCCCAGCATTTT. Residues: CASWAGRGHQPQHF.

This clone was seen more than once but under ten times. The chain is built from TRBV7-9 and TRBJ2-3, with D maybe TRBD1 (5 bases). This CDR3 is 17 amino acids long. Germline V gene sequence: CDR1 SEHNR, CDR2 FQNEAQ (reference sequence). V dropped 5 bases and J dropped 1 base, with 19 bases sitting between them. The CDR3 nucleotides are TGTGCCAGCAGCCCAGTGGGGCCTCCGTTTCGCACAGATACGCAGTATTTT. It specifies CASSPVGPPFRTDTQYF.

The chain joins TRBV6-5 to TRBJ2-7, with a tentative D call TRBD2 (6 bases). In germline, CDR1 is MNHEY, CDR2 SVGAGI. The V end lost 6 bases, the J end lost 4 bases, and 19 bases lay between the germline ends. The CDR3 spans 15 residues. This CDR3 is CASRQGRRGIYEQYF. CDR3 DNA sequence: TGTGCCAGCAGGCAAGGACGGAGGGGTATTTACGAGCAGTACTTC.

J is TRBJ2-2 and V is TRBV6-2 or TRBV6-3; D may be TRBD2 (7 bases). CDR1 and CDR2 (germline): MNHEY, SVGEGT. The CDR3 consists of 15 residues. V lost 2 bases and J 5 bases, leaving 12 bases between the germline ends. The CDR3 nucleotides read TGTGCCAGCAGTTACGGGGGGGCTGGGACCGGGGAGCTGTTTTTT. Encoded protein: CASSYGGAGTGELFF.

The chain joins TRBV5-1 to TRBJ1-1; perhaps TRBD1 as D (5 bases). Deletions cut 4 bases from V and 12 bases from J, with 16 bases between. Germline loops: CDR1 SGHRS, CDR2 YFSETQ. The CDR3 contains 12 residues. The CDR3 region is CASSEPGRSPFF. CDR3 in DNA: TGCGCCAGCAGCGAACCGGGACGGAGTCCTTTCTTT. Supplemented by reference TRBV5-1 and TRBJ1-1, the full variable domain reads KAGVTQTPRYLIKTRGQQVTLSCSPISGHRSVSWYQQTPGQGLQFLFEYFSETQRNKGNFPGRFSGRQFSNSRSEMNVSTLELGDSALYLCASSEPGRSPFFGQGTRLTVV.

The chain combines TRBV30 with TRBJ2-7, with 9 bases that match TRBD2. The CDR3 length is 17 residues. V shed 2 bases, J shed 5 bases, and the junction held 16 bases outside the gene matches. Germline CDR1 is GTSNPN and CDR2 is SVGIG (reference sequence). The CDR3 sequence is CAWSPPERVAGVHEQYF. The CDR3 DNA sequence: TGTGCCTGGAGTCCACCGGAGAGGGTAGCGGGAGTCCACGAGCAGTACTTC. The whole variable domain, remainder taken from reference TRBV30 and TRBJ2-7, is SQTIHQWPATLVQPVGSPLSLECTVEGTSNPNLYWYRQAAGRGLQLLFYSVGIGQISSEVPQNLSASRPQDRQFILSSKKLLLSDSGFYLCAWSPPERVAGVHEQYFGPGTRLTVT.

The chain has TRBV5-1 and TRBJ2-1; 8 positions agree with TRBD2. The CDR3 runs to 15 residues. Germline-derived CDR1 and CDR2 are SGHRS and YFSETQ. Trimming at V came to 0 bases and at J to 4 bases, leaving 3 bases not matched to a gene. The CDR3 DNA reads as TGCGCCAGCAGCTTGGTAGCGGGATCGTACAATGAGCAGTTCTTC. Its protein product is CASSLVAGSYNEQFF.

The J gene is TRBJ1-2, the V gene TRBV7-9; 7 bases match TRBD1. Per the germline V gene, CDR1 is SEHNR and CDR2 is FQNEAQ (reference sequence). The CDR3 is 15 residues long. With 5 bases clipped from V and 7 bases from J, the junction kept 13 bases outside the gene matches. CDR3 coding DNA: TGTGCCAGCAGCCTCCCCCAGACAGGGCGATCTGGCTACACCTTC. This translates into CASSLPQTGRSGYTF.

This clone was detected a few times. This chain joins TRBV24-1 and TRBJ2-1; 9 bases agree with TRBD2. This CDR3 contains 16 residues. Trimming removed 1 base from V and 7 bases from J; junction bases left unmatched: 7. CDR1 and CDR2 from the germline V gene are KGHDR and SFDVKD. The CDR3 region has the DNA TGTGCCACCAGTGATTTTCGCGGGAGGGCGGGAAATGAGCAGTTCTTC. It is translated as CATSDFRGRAGNEQFF.

The chain couples TRBV3-1 (or the pseudogene TRBV3-2) to TRBJ2-2; 7 nucleotides line up with TRBD1. CDR3 length: 17 amino acids. Looked up from germline, CDR1 is LGHDT and CDR2 is YNNKEL (reference sequence). Trimming took 4 bases from V and 1 from J; bases not matched to a gene: 9. CDR3 sequence (DNA): TGTGCCAGCAGCCTGCCTCCGAGGACAGGGAACACCGGGGAGCTGTTTTTT. Translation gives CASSLPPRTGNTGELFF.

The chain recombines TRBV30 with TRBJ2-1; D unclear. The CDR3 runs to 11 residues. With 3 bases removed from V and 7 bases from J, the gap between germline ends came to 7 bases. Germline CDR1 GTSNPN, CDR2 SVGIG (reference sequence). CDR3 sequence: CAWRTRNEQFF. The DNA for the CDR3 is TGTGCCTGGAGGACCCGAAATGAGCAGTTCTTC.

The V and J genes are TRBV11-3 and TRBJ2-5; D is ambiguous. Germline CDR1 SGHNT, CDR2 YENEEA. This CDR3 spans 13 amino acids. Trimming pared 6 bases from V and 4 bases from J, leaving 12 bases between. This CDR3 is CASSRSVSETQYF. The CDR3 coding sequence is TGTGCCAGCAGTCGGAGTGTATCAGAGACCCAGTACTTC.

The genes are TRBV5-1 and TRBJ1-3; D remains ambiguous. From germline, CDR1 is SGHRS and CDR2 YFSETQ. The CDR3 covers 15 residues. The V end lost 1 base, the J end lost 8 bases, and 16 bases lay between the germline ends. CDR3 region: CASSLISGSTDTIYF. The CDR3 DNA reads TGCGCCAGCAGCTTGATTTCCGGGAGTACGGACACCATATATTTT.

This clone was seen a single time. The gene calls are TRBV15 and TRBJ1-2; tentative D call: TRBD1 (5 bases). The CDR3 spans 16 residues. Germline loops: CDR1 LNHNV, CDR2 YYDKDF (reference sequence). Between the trimmed V and J ends, which lost 0 bases and 4 bases, there was a span of 15 bases. The CDR3 DNA follows: TGTGCCACCAGCAGAGACAGACAGTCGTTCACCTATGGCTACACCTTC. Protein: CATSRDRQSFTYGYTF.

The V gene is TRBV9, the J gene TRBJ2-7, with D perhaps matching TRBD2 (5 bases). V was trimmed by 0 bases and J by 7 bases, leaving 14 bases between them. Per the germline V gene, CDR1 is SGDLS and CDR2 is YYNGEE. This CDR3 is 14 amino acids long. The CDR3 sequence: CASSVGAAVGEQYF. Written as DNA, the CDR3 is TGTGCCAGCAGCGTAGGAGCGGCCGTGGGGGAGCAGTACTTC.